Below, one TCR beta chain is given with its context. This receptor's antigen is unknown. The sample holds no much larger clone one base away, and base qualities are not on file. TCRbeta CDR3 regions were amplified from genomic DNA by means of the immunoSEQ Assay, a bias-controlled multiplex PCR. In the source study's methods: Within the assay, amplification of reference gene primers was used to estimate how many nucleated cells each sample contained. To quantify the absolute abundance of each unique TCRbeta CDR3 rearrangement, sequence reads were collapsed and filtered. For each sample, productive Simpson clonality was calculated as the square root of Simpson's diversity index across productive rearrangements. TCRdb retrieved this table from immuneACCESS and kept in-frame rearrangements only. Not all clones are present; in checked studies, unresolved V genes account for under half, and no reason is known for the remainder. The V and J calls and clone size come from that table; D and trimming were worked out from the DNA. In this sample the table shows 100,000 to 150,000 clones, less than 85% of which occur a single time. The ten largest clones represent roughly 2.6% of the sample.

These data belong to a study of blood T cell repertoires in COVID-19 (dated by TCRdb to 2020 to 2022). Notes on the research overall: Samples from collaborators originated in the United States, Italy and Spain and spanned both the acute and convalescent phases of COVID-19. The material from the prospective study consisted of cDNA or gDNA derived from T cells, B-cell-depleted T cells, or PBMCs. Deeply sampled blood TCRbeta repertoires from subjects exposed to, actively infected with, or recovered from COVID-19 were included in the dataset. The repertoires were released in a freely available public database meant as a resource for research on the immune response to SARS-CoV-2. The samples were drawn from the first 160 participants of the ongoing ImmuneRACE study and from 1,254 subjects provided by 6 global collaborators. Nearly every sample came with metadata listing a de-identified subject ID, COVID-19 status, age in years and sex. HLA class I and class II types, where available, came from metadata supplied by the sample provider rather than from assay-based typing. What the work shows at the level of the full study, not this receptor alone: The amount of clinical and demographic metadata varied by source and participant and was provided uncurated.

Whole blood was collected in K2EDTA tubes by collaborating institutions according to the institutions' own protocols. For TCRbeta analysis, collaborators shipped samples in one of three forms: frozen whole blood, isolated PBMCs, or DNA extracted from either of those sample types. Trimming at the junction amounts to 0 bases on V and 4 bases on J, and the germline ends lie 14 bases apart. CDR1 and CDR2 were assigned from the germline V gene as SGHRS and YFSETQ. CDR3 length: 16 amino acids, cysteine to phenylalanine. Kept here is only the CDR3 DNA, which spans 48 bases and is read in frame from base 1.

The chain joins TRBV5-1 to TRBJ2-1; a tentative D match to TRBD1 spans 5 bases. Sequencing used peripheral blood. The TCR was taken from a man over 45 with acute or convalescent COVID-19. This receptor has the CDR3 CASSLEGANVYNEQFF. The DNA is as follows: TGCGCCAGCAGCTTGGAAGGGGCTAACGTATACAATGAGCAGTTCTTC.